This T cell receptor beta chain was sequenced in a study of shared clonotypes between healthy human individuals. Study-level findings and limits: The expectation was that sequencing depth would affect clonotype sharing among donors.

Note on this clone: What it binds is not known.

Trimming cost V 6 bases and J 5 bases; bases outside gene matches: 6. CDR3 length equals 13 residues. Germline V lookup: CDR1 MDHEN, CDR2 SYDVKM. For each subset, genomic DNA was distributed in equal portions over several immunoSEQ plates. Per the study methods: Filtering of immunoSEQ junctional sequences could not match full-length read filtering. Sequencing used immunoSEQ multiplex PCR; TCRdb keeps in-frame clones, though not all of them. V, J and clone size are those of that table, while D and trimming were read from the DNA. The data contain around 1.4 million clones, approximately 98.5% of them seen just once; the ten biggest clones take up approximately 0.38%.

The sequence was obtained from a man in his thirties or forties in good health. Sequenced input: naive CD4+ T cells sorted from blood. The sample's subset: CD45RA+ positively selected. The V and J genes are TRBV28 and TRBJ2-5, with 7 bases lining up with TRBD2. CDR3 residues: CASRWGGAETQYF. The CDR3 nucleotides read TGTGCCAGCAGATGGGGAGGGGCGGAGACCCAGTACTTC.